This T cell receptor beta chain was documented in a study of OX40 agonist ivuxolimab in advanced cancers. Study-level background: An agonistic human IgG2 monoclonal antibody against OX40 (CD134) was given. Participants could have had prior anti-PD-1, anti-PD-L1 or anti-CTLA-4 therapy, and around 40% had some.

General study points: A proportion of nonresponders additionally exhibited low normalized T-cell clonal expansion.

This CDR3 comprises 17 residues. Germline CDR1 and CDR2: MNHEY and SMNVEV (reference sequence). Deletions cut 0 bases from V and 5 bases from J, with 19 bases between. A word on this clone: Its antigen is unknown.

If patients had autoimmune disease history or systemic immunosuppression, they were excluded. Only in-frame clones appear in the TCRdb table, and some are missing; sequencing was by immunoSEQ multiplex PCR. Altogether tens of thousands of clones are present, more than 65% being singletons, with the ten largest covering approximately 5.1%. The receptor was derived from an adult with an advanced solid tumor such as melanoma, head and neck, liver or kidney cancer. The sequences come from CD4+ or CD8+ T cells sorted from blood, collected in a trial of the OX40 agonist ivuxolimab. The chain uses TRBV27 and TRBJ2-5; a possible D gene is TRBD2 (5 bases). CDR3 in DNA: TGTGCCAGCAGTTTATCGGCAGCTTTCCGGGGAGTGGAGACCCAGTACTTC. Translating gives CASSLSAAFRGVETQYF.